One sample yielded the 5 T cell receptor beta chains listed below, sequenced in a study of T-cell reconstitution after alpha-beta-depleted transplantation in children. TCRbeta library construction was performed incorporating unique molecular identifiers. TCRdb re-analysed the PCR reads in MiXCR, keeping a single row per CDR3 protein. The data show under 300,000 distinct CDR3 sequences, with 9% to 10% seen just once and approximately 5% held by the top ten. Sequencing used PBMCs from the stem cell graft donor, obtained from the stem cell graft. These receptors all come from a human donor who donated a stem cell graft to a child with SCID.

The table lists this clonotype with many counts. DNA of the CDR3: TGCAGTGCTAGAACAGATTATAATTCACCCCTCCACTTT. It yields the protein CSARTDYNSPLHF. The chain couples TRBV20-1 to TRBJ1-6; D not resolved. Per germline, CDR1 DFQATT and CDR2 SNEGSKA (reference sequence). The V end was cut by 2 bases, the J end by 4 bases, with 6 bases between. The CDR3 loop spans 13 amino acids.

V usage is TRBV7-3 and J usage is TRBJ2-1, with D perhaps matching TRBD2 (6 bases). The CDR3 is made up of 14 amino acids. V lost 6 bases and J lost 9, with 18 bases in between. The germline V gene encodes CDR1 SGHTA and CDR2 FQGTGA. Here the CDR3 reads CASSREVDYGEQFF. The CDR3 region has the DNA TGTGCCAGCAGTCGAGAGGTGGACTATGGTGAGCAGTTCTTC.

There are many counts of this clonotype. This sequence joins TRBV27 and TRBJ1-1, with a possible D match to TRBD1 (5 bases). Germline CDR1 and CDR2: MNHEY and SMNVEV (reference sequence). V was clipped by 4 bases and J by 6 bases, with 24 bases between them. The CDR3 sequence is 17 residues long. In DNA, the CDR3 is TGTGCCAGCAGTTCAAAACCCAGGGATCTCATACCTCCTGAAGCTTTCTTT. Its translation: CASSSKPRDLIPPEAFF.

This clonotype was seen at least ten times. This chain joins TRBV20-1 and TRBJ2-3; TRBD1 matches at 8 bases. The CDR3 extends over 16 amino acids. V shed 0 bases, J shed 2 bases, and the junction held 7 bases outside the gene matches. From germline, CDR1 is DFQATT and CDR2 SNEGSKA (reference sequence). Written as DNA, the CDR3 is TGCAGTGCTAGAGATTCAGGGGGCCAAATCACAGATACGCAGTATTTT. Translating it yields CSARDSGGQITDTQYF.

This clonotype was recorded many times. The V gene is TRBV20-1, the J gene TRBJ2-1, with D uncertain. CDR1 DFQATT and CDR2 SNEGSKA come from the germline V gene (reference sequence). V lost 3 bases, J lost 0 bases, and 9 bases lay in between. This CDR3 has 14 amino acids. CDR3 DNA sequence: TGCAGTGCTAGGCCGGCAAGCTCCTACAATGAGCAGTTCTTC. This gives the protein CSARPASSYNEQFF.